What follows are 21 T cell receptor beta chains derived from one specimen sequenced in a study of T cell responses to AZD1222 COVID-19 vaccine. TCRdb keeps only in-frame clones here, not all; method: immunoSEQ multiplex PCR. Of approximately 150,000 clones in the sample, 70% to 90% were seen once. The input for sequencing was peripheral blood, taken 28 days after the second dose of the MenACWY control vaccine. These receptors came from an adult who received the MenACWY meningococcal vaccine as a control.

The rearrangement uses TRBV6-1 and TRBJ1-5; no clear D. V was trimmed by 3 bases and J by 0 bases, leaving 12 bases between them. The CDR3 length is 16 residues. In germline, CDR1 is MNHNS, CDR2 SASEGT. CDR3 loop: CASSEFGEYSNQPQHF. The CDR3, as DNA: TGTGCCAGCAGTGAGTTCGGAGAGTATAGCAATCAGCCCCAGCATTTT.

The chain is built from TRBV24-1 and TRBJ2-5; 15 bases align to TRBD2. The CDR3 is made up of 18 amino acids. J was trimmed by 2 bases and V by 4 bases; bases with no gene match: 7. Germline lookup yields CDR1 KGHDR and CDR2 SFDVKD. CDR3: CATSDDRTSGGGQETQYF. In DNA form, the CDR3 reads TGTGCCACCAGTGACGACCGGACTAGCGGGGGGGGACAAGAGACCCAGTACTTC.

This clone was counted a single time. This sequence joins TRBV24-1 and TRBJ2-7; no reliable D call. Looked up from germline, CDR1 is KGHDR and CDR2 is SFDVKD. V lost 6 bases and J lost 1, with 9 bases in between. The CDR3 runs to 13 residues. The CDR3: CATSRTDSYEQYF. The CDR3 nucleotides are TGTGCCACCAGTAGAACAGATTCCTACGAGCAGTACTTC.

V gene TRBV5-5 combines with J gene TRBJ1-1; 8 bases are a match to TRBD1. V was clipped by 0 bases and J by 3 bases; unmatched bases: 16. The CDR3 loop spans 19 amino acids. The germline V gene has CDR1 SGHKS and CDR2 YYEKEE (reference sequence). The CDR3 spells CASSLALVQGARWDTEAFF. In DNA, the CDR3 is TGTGCCAGCAGCTTGGCCTTAGTGCAGGGGGCGCGATGGGACACTGAAGCTTTCTTT. The full variable domain, rest sourced from reference TRBV5-5 and TRBJ1-1, is DAGVTQSPTHLIKTRGQQVTLRCSPISGHKSVSWYQQVLGQGPQFIFQYYEKEERGRGNFPDRFSARQFPNYSSELNVNALLLGDSALYLCASSLALVQGARWDTEAFFGQGTRLTVV.

The CDR3 reads CASSQTASGNQPQHF. The CDR3, as DNA: TGTGCCAGCAGCCAGACAGCGTCGGGCAATCAGCCCCAGCATTTT. The chain uses TRBV6-5 and TRBJ1-5, with D tentatively TRBD1 (5 bases). This CDR3 has 15 amino acids. Trimming removed 6 bases from V and 2 bases from J, with 14 bases in between. CDR1 is MNHEY, CDR2 SVGAGI, per germline.

The genes are TRBV19 and TRBJ2-2, with D unclear. The CDR3 length is 14 residues. CDR1 and CDR2 from the germline V gene are LNHDA and SQIVND (reference sequence). The V and J ends lost 1 base and 1 base respectively, with 4 bases between them. This CDR3 is CASSIALNTGELFF. The DNA of the CDR3 is TGTGCCAGTAGTATAGCCCTGAACACCGGGGAGCTGTTTTTT.

With respect to this clone: The same CDR3 arises from other DNA sequences in this sample as well. J is TRBJ2-7 and V is TRBV7-2; TRBD1 aligns across 7 bases. The CDR3 has 15 residues. CDR1 is SGHTA and CDR2 is FQGNSA in the germline V gene. Unmatched junction bases numbered 11, after V lost 5 bases and J lost 4 bases. The CDR3 spells CASSLGTAAGYEQYF. The CDR3, as DNA: TGTGCCAGCAGCCTGGGGACAGCGGCCGGGTACGAGCAGTACTTC.

The chain joins TRBV7-2 to TRBJ1-5; the D is unclear. V lost 1 base and J 1 base, leaving 11 bases between the germline ends. Looked up from germline, CDR1 is SGHTA and CDR2 is FQGNSA. There are 16 residues in the CDR3. This chain's CDR3 is CASSLESVESNQPQHF. The DNA of the CDR3 is TGTGCCAGCAGCTTAGAGTCCGTGGAGAGCAATCAGCCCCAGCATTTT.

CDR3 DNA: TGTGCCAGCAGCGTCGGGAGCTCAAATGAAAAACTGTTTTTT. The encoded protein is CASSVGSSNEKLFF. This rearrangement joins TRBV7-9 to TRBJ1-4; no definite D call. The germline V gene encodes CDR1 SEHNR and CDR2 FQNEAQ (reference sequence). Trimming took off 5 bases at V and 5 bases at J, with 12 bases between the two ends. The CDR3 sequence is 14 residues long.

This clone was seen just once. The rearrangement joins TRBV5-8 to TRBJ1-5; perhaps TRBD1 as D (6 bases). The length of the CDR3 is 16 residues. Trimming removed 0 bases from V and 6 bases from J, with 16 bases in between. Germline lookup yields CDR1 SGHTS and CDR2 YDEGEE. CDR3 in DNA: TGTGCCAGCAGCTTGGGGGTAGCCGGGGGCGTTCAGCCCCAGCATTTT. It is translated as CASSLGVAGGVQPQHF.

The chain employs TRBV7-9 and TRBJ1-2, with 10 bases that match TRBD1. Unmatched junction bases numbered 5, after V lost 2 bases and J lost 5 bases. The CDR3 extends over 15 amino acids. Germline V gene lookup returns CDR1 SEHNR and CDR2 FQNEAQ (reference sequence). CDR3 loop: CASSLTTGQGYGYTF. The CDR3 region has the DNA TGTGCCAGCAGCTTAACCACGGGACAGGGGTATGGCTACACCTTC.

The chain is built from TRBV3-1 (or the pseudogene TRBV3-2) and TRBJ1-5; no definite D call. The germline V gene has CDR1 LGHDT and CDR2 YNNKEL (reference sequence). The CDR3 extends over 13 amino acids. Between the trimmed V and J ends, which lost 0 bases and 7 bases, there was a span of 7 bases. CDR3 coding DNA: TGTGCCAGCAGCCAAGATCGTGGACAGCCCCAGCATTTT. Protein sequence: CASSQDRGQPQHF.

The rearrangement joins TRBV5-8 to TRBJ2-1; 14 nucleotides agree with TRBD2. V shed 3 bases, J shed 8 bases, and the junction held 4 bases outside the gene matches. Germline assignment: CDR1 SGHTS and CDR2 YDEGEE. The CDR3 consists of 15 residues. CDR3 amino acids: CASSSGLAGVHEQFF. DNA for the CDR3: TGTGCCAGCAGCTCGGGACTAGCGGGAGTCCATGAGCAGTTCTTC.

The chain couples TRBV19 to TRBJ1-4, with a weak D call TRBD1 (5 bases). Germline V gene data show CDR1 as LNHDA and CDR2 as SQIVND (reference sequence). Trimming removed 1 base at V and 0 bases at J, with 12 bases between. This CDR3 contains 17 residues. CDR3 in DNA: TGTGCCAGTAGTATAGGTGGGACGGCGGCAACTAATGAAAAACTGTTTTTT. Its translation: CASSIGGTAATNEKLFF.

The rearrangement links TRBV7-2 to TRBJ1-1, with TRBD1 identical over 7 bases. Trimming cost V 4 bases and J 3 bases; bases outside gene matches: 5. Germline-derived CDR1 and CDR2 are SGHTA and FQGNSA. The CDR3 is 14 residues long. CDR3 sequence (DNA): TGTGCCAGCAGCTCCCGGGACAGATACACTGAAGCTTTCTTT. Amino acids: CASSSRDRYTEAFF.

The CDR3 nucleotides read TGTGCCAGCTTCCGGACAGGATCGAACACTGAAGCTTTCTTT. Its protein product is CASFRTGSNTEAFF. The chain uses TRBV7-9 and TRBJ1-1; 7 nucleotides line up with TRBD1. The J segment lost 1 base and the V segment lost 8 bases, leaving 7 bases of the junction unmatched. The CDR3 runs to 14 residues. The germline CDR1 and CDR2 sequences are SEHNR and FQNEAQ (reference sequence).

The rearrangement joins TRBV28 to TRBJ1-5, with D maybe TRBD1 (5 bases). The V and J ends lost 3 bases and 2 bases respectively, with 14 bases between them. The CDR3 totals 16 residues. The germline V gene has CDR1 MDHEN and CDR2 SYDVKM. This CDR3 is CASSFRRQGGNQPQHF. The CDR3 nucleotides are TGTGCCAGCAGTTTCCGACGGCAGGGAGGCAATCAGCCCCAGCATTTT.

This clone was recorded once. This sequence joins TRBV30 and TRBJ1-2; D unclear. The CDR3 runs 13 residues. Trimming left V 6 bases short and J 8 bases short, with 19 bases between. Germline V gene sequence: CDR1 GTSNPN, CDR2 SVGIG (reference sequence). CDR3 sequence reads: CACQLGLKLGYTF. The CDR3 coding sequence is TGTGCCTGTCAGCTCGGTCTGAAACTCGGCTACACCTTC.

In its sample, this clone was seen a few times. The V call is TRBV5-6, the J call TRBJ2-7; weak D call: TRBD2 (5 bases). Per the germline V gene, CDR1 is SGHDT and CDR2 is YYEEEE. V shed 2 bases and J shed 5 bases, with 14 bases lying between them. The CDR3 contains 14 residues. CDR3 in DNA: TGTGCCAGCAGCTTTTTCCGGGATAAGGACGAGCAGTACTTC. Translation gives CASSFFRDKDEQYF.

This chain joins TRBV9 and TRBJ1-5, with 9 bases lining up with TRBD1. CDR1 and CDR2 from the germline V gene are SGDLS and YYNGEE. J was trimmed by 7 bases and V by 7 bases; bases with no gene match: 9. The CDR3 length is 14 residues. The CDR3 bases are TGTGCCAGCGGCTCCGGGACAGGGTACCAGCCCCAGCATTTT. Its translation is CASGSGTGYQPQHF.

The chain links TRBV6-5 to TRBJ1-4; D unclear. Germline CDR1 and CDR2: MNHEY and SVGAGI. CDR3 length equals 13 residues. V shed 0 bases and J shed 3 bases, with 2 bases lying between them. As DNA, the CDR3 is TGTGCCAGCAGTTACTCGGCTAATGAAAAACTGTTTTTT. Protein: CASSYSANEKLFF.